Below are 7 T cell receptor beta chains sequenced from a single sample in a study of T cell responses to AZD1222 COVID-19 vaccine. Using immunoSEQ multiplex PCR, the repertoire was profiled, and TCRdb retains in-frame clones only, with some absent. The sample has 100,000 or so clones, 70% to 90% seen once. The sequenced sample was peripheral blood, obtained 28 days after the second AZD1222 dose. The origin of the receptors is an adult who received the AZD1222 COVID-19 vaccine.

J is TRBJ2-3 and V is TRBV20-1; no clear D gene. This CDR3 is 11 amino acids long. Germline V gene sequence: CDR1 DFQATT, CDR2 SNEGSKA (reference sequence). V lost 1 base, J lost 6 bases, and 5 bases lay in between. This chain's CDR3 is CSARVADTQYF. CDR3 DNA sequence: TGCAGTGCTAGAGTGGCGGATACGCAGTATTTT.

The J gene is TRBJ2-4, the V gene TRBV19; D is ambiguous. The CDR3 sequence is 16 residues long. The V and J ends lost 2 bases and 0 bases respectively, with 11 bases between them. The germline CDR1 and CDR2 sequences are LNHDA and SQIVND (reference sequence). CDR3 residues: CASSIRDTLAKNIQYF. For the CDR3, the DNA is TGTGCCAGTAGTATAAGAGACACACTAGCCAAAAACATTCAGTACTTC.

V and J are TRBV4-2 and TRBJ1-4, with a possible D match to TRBD1 (5 bases). CDR3 length equals 14 residues. Trimming left V 1 base short and J 8 bases short, with 11 bases between. Looked up from germline, CDR1 is LGHNA and CDR2 is YNFKEQ. This chain's CDR3 is CASSQGETAEKLFF. CDR3 sequence (DNA): TGTGCCAGCAGCCAAGGTGAGACAGCAGAAAAACTGTTTTTT.

The chain joins TRBV6-5 to TRBJ2-7; 9 bases are a match to TRBD1. CDR1 and CDR2 (germline): MNHEY, SVGAGI. J gave up 4 bases and V 2 bases, and 3 bases lay outside the gene matches. There are 14 residues in the CDR3. The CDR3 sequence: CASSYGTGLYEQYF. The DNA of the CDR3 is TGTGCCAGCAGTTACGGGACAGGGTTATACGAGCAGTACTTC.

The V and J genes are TRBV5-1 and TRBJ1-4; D unresolved. The germline V gene encodes CDR1 SGHRS and CDR2 YFSETQ. V gave up 0 bases and J gave up 0 bases, with 6 bases separating them. The CDR3 is made up of 15 amino acids. CDR3 protein: CASSLEYATNEKLFF. CDR3 in DNA: TGCGCCAGCAGCTTGGAGTATGCAACTAATGAAAAACTGTTTTTT. Looking up the rest from reference TRBV5-1 and TRBJ1-4 gives the full variable domain: KAGVTQTPRYLIKTRGQQVTLSCSPISGHRSVSWYQQTPGQGLQFLFEYFSETQRNKGNFPGRFSGRQFSNSRSEMNVSTLELGDSALYLCASSLEYATNEKLFFGSGTQLSVL.

This clone appeared a single time. CDR3 nucleotides: TGTGCCAGCAGTTTGTCAGGGGTAGTTGAAGCTTTCTTT. Its protein is CASSLSGVVEAFF. The J gene is TRBJ1-1, the V gene TRBV12-3 or TRBV12-4; TRBD1 is a possible D gene (6 bases). The CDR3 covers 13 residues. V was trimmed by 3 bases and J by 7 bases, leaving 12 bases between them.

V gene TRBV9 combines with J gene TRBJ2-3, with 7 bases fitting TRBD2. The V and J ends lost 0 bases and 0 bases, in that order; junction bases with no gene match: 4. CDR1 is SGDLS, CDR2 YYNGEE, per germline. The length of the CDR3 is 16 residues. CDR3 protein: CASSVGNSGSTDTQYF. CDR3 DNA: TGTGCCAGCAGCGTAGGAAATAGCGGGAGCACAGATACGCAGTATTTT.